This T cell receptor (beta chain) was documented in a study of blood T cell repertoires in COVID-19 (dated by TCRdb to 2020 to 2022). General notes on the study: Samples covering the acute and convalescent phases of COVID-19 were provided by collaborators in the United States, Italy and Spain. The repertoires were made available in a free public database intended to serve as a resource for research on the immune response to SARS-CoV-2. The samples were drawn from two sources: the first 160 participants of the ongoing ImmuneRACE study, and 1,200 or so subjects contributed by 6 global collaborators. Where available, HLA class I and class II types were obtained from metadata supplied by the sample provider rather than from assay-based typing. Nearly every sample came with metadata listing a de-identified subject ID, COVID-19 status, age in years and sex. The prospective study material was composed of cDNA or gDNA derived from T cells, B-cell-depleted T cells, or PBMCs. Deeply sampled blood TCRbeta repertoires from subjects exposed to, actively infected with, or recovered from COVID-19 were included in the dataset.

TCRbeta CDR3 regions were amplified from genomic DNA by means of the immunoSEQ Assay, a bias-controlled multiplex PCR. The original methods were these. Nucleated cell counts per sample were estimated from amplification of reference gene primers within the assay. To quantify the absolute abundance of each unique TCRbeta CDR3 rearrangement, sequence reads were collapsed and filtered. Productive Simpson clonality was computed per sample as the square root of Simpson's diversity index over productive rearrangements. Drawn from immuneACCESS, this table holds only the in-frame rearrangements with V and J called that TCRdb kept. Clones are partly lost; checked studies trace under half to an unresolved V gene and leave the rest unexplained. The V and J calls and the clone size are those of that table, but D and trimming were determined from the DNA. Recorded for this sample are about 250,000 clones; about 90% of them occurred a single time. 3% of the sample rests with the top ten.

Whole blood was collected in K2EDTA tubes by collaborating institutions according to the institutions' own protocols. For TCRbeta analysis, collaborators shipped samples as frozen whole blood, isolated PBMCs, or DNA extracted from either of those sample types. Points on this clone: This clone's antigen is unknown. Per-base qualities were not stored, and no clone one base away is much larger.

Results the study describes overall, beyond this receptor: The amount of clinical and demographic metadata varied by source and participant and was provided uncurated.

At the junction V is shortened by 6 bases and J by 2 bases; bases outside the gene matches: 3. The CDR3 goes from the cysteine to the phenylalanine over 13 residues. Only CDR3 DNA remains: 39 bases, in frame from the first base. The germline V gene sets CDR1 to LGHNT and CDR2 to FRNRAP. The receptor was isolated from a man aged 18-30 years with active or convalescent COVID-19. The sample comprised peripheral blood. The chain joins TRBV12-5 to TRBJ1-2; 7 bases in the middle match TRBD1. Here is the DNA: TGTGCTAGTGGGCAACAGGGGAACTATGGCTACACCTTC. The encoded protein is CASGQQGNYGYTF.